The T cell receptor beta chain under discussion was sequenced for a study of T-cell reconstitution after alpha-beta-depleted transplantation in children. Library preparation (for TCRbeta) was performed with unique molecular identifiers. TCRdb itself ran the PCR reads through MiXCR, one entry per CDR3 protein. Of around 680,000 distinct CDR3 sequences in the sample, roughly 15% were seen once. The CDR3 is 13 residues long. CDR1 and CDR2 (germline): MNHEY, SVGEGT. Trimming left V 2 bases short and J 3 bases short, with 7 bases between. The V call is TRBV6-2 or TRBV6-3, the J call TRBJ2-5; no firm D call. Sample: PBMCs from the stem cell graft donor, taken from the stem cell graft. The receptor comes from a human donor who donated a stem cell graft to a child with acute myeloid leukemia. This CDR3 is CASSYKAEETQYF. Written as DNA, the CDR3 is TGTGCCAGCAGTTACAAGGCAGAAGAGACCCAGTACTTC.